These 12 T cell receptor beta chains originate from one sample sequenced in a study of response to subunit inactivated influenza vaccine. Via MiXCR, TCRdb re-called the RT-PCR reads, giving one row per CDR3 protein. The table lists just under 550,000 distinct CDR3 sequences, 20% to 25% of them singletons, with 2.8% in the top ten. In addition, the sample was reused for a study of T cells expressing NK-cell markers. This second study says: 5'RACE template switching with UMIs produced the TCR beta cDNA.

Sample: CD4+ T cells sorted from PBMCs, taken about 11 days after vaccination. These receptor sequences come from a man aged 50-60 years who received an inactivated influenza vaccine.

This clonotype was detected only a few times. The chain links TRBV12-3 or TRBV12-4 to TRBJ1-2; D call uncertain. The CDR3 is 15 amino acids. V was pared by 3 bases and J by 5 bases, with 16 bases between. For the CDR3, the DNA is TGTGCCAGCAGTTTTGGTCCCAGTAGAACGTATGGCTACACCTTC. Translation gives CASSFGPSRTYGYTF.

This clonotype occurred once. The limits of the CDR3 on the DNA are not certain, so only TCRdb's listed CDR3 is given. The chain has TRBV7-2 and TRBJ2-7; TRBD1, as called in the table, went unchecked against the DNA. The CDR3 is 14 residues long, ends included. Germline assignment: CDR1 SGHTA and CDR2 FQGNSA. This chain's CDR3 is CASSITSGRGEQYF.

This clonotype was counted only a few times. V gene TRBV10-3 combines with J gene TRBJ2-2; D is possibly TRBD1 (6 bases). The V and J ends lost 6 bases and 2 bases respectively, with 16 bases between them. Germline CDR1 is ENHRY and CDR2 is SYGVKD. The CDR3 runs to 16 residues. CDR3 DNA sequence: TGTGCCATCAGCAACACAGGGACCCTTAACACCGGGGAGCTGTTTTTT. Its protein product is CAISNTGTLNTGELFF.

Concerning this clonotype itself: The junction and the germline gene differ at one end; a read error may be behind it. The V call is TRBV7-9, the J call TRBJ1-3; perhaps TRBD1 as D (5 bases). From germline, CDR1 is SEHNR and CDR2 FQNEAQ (reference sequence). The CDR3 sequence is 15 residues long. CDR3 sequence (DNA): TGTGCCAGCAGCCTAGCGGCCCGATGGGGGAACACCATATATTTT. This gives the protein CASSLAARWGNTIYF.

This clonotype has a single count. This chain joins TRBV7-2 and TRBJ2-5; D is ambiguous. The CDR3 extends over 14 amino acids. V was pared by 8 bases and J by 1 base, with 14 bases between. Germline CDR1 and CDR2: SGHTA and FQGNSA. CDR3 coding DNA: TGTGCCAGCGGCATCCGGAGTATCCAAGAGACCCAGTACTTC. Translation gives CASGIRSIQETQYF.

This clonotype was observed a few times. The chain joins TRBV20-1 to TRBJ2-1, with D perhaps TRBD1 (5 bases). The germline CDR1 and CDR2 sequences are DFQATT and SNEGSKA (reference sequence). The CDR3 loop spans 15 amino acids. V lost 4 bases, J lost 0 bases, and 13 bases lay in between. The CDR3: CSAIKDSVSYNEQFF. CDR3 bases: TGCAGTGCTATCAAAGACAGCGTCTCCTACAATGAGCAGTTCTTC.

The rearrangement joins TRBV6-1 to TRBJ1-1; D remains ambiguous. Trimming shortened V by 7 bases and J by 1 base, and 13 bases separated the two germline ends. Germline CDR1 and CDR2: MNHNS and SASEGT. The CDR3 runs to 14 residues. The CDR3: CASTRGQSNTEAFF. The DNA of the CDR3 is TGTGCCAGCACCCGAGGGCAGTCGAACACTGAAGCTTTCTTT.

This clonotype was counted only a few times. J is TRBJ2-3 and V is TRBV2; D perhaps matches TRBD2 (6 bases). Germline values: CDR1 SNHLY, CDR2 FYNNEI. This CDR3 comprises 14 residues. Trimming stripped 1 base from V and 11 bases from J, with 16 bases between. The DNA of the CDR3 is TGTGCCAGCAGTGAAGAGTATAGACTAGTCAAGCAGTATTTT. This sequence encodes CASSEEYRLVKQYF.

This clonotype was seen only a few times. V usage is TRBV20-1 and J usage is TRBJ2-5; 9 bases are a match to TRBD2. There are 14 residues in the CDR3. V gave up 2 bases and J gave up 5 bases; unmatched junction bases: 6. Germline lookup yields CDR1 DFQATT and CDR2 SNEGSKA (reference sequence). CDR3 in amino acids: CSARYGTSRETQYF. The CDR3 region has the DNA TGCAGTGCTAGATATGGGACTAGCAGGGAGACCCAGTACTTC.

This clonotype was detected a few times. The V gene is TRBV5-1, the J gene TRBJ2-2; TRBD2 might be the D (7 bases). CDR1 and CDR2 (germline): SGHRS, YFSETQ. Trimming stripped 3 bases from V and 0 bases from J, with 15 bases between. This CDR3 has 17 residues. The CDR3 nucleotides are TGCGCCAGCAGCTCCGGGGGGCGATCGACGAACACCGGGGAGCTGTTTTTT. Protein sequence: CASSSGGRSTNTGELFF.

The chain uses TRBV18 and TRBJ2-1, with D possibly being TRBD1 (7 bases). Germline CDR1 is KGHSH and CDR2 is LQKENI. The CDR3 spans 15 residues. Trimming cost V 3 bases and J 10 bases, with 19 bases left between them. The CDR3 nucleotides read TGTGCCAGCTCACCCCTCCGGGGGACAGCTTACGAGCAGTTCTTC. Translation: CASSPLRGTAYEQFF. The variable domain in full, with the rest retrieved from reference TRBV18 and TRBJ2-1, is NAGVMQNPRHLVRRRGQEARLRCSPMKGHSHVYWYRQLPEEGLKFMVYLQKENIIDESGMPKERFSAEFPKEGPSILRIQQVVRGDSAAYFCASSPLRGTAYEQFFGPGTRLTVL.

The chain uses TRBV12-3 or TRBV12-4 and TRBJ2-1; D gene unclear. The CDR3 spans 14 residues. V dropped 6 bases and J dropped 9 bases, with 18 bases sitting between them. CDR3 DNA: TGTGCCAGCAGCCGCGGACGGGTCTCGGGTGAGCAGTTCTTC. This gives the protein CASSRGRVSGEQFF.